This TCR beta chain stems from a study of OX40 agonist ivuxolimab in advanced cancers. In the study overall: The patients got ivuxolimab, which is an agonistic anti-OX40 (CD134) antibody. General study findings and limits: Expanded peripheral T cells had an undetermined antigen specificity.

Exclusion applied to patients with autoimmune disease history or systemic immunosuppression. Here immunoSEQ multiplex PCR was the method, and the copy in TCRdb shows in-frame clones only, minus some. Of 100,000 to 150,000 clones listed, about 90% were seen once; the top ten hold more than 0.7%. Germline CDR1 reads SEHNR; CDR2 reads FQNEAQ (reference sequence). V was pared by 10 bases and J by 6 bases, with 16 bases between. The CDR3 covers 13 residues. With respect to this clone: Antigen unknown.

The specimen was CD4+ or CD8+ T cells sorted from blood, collected in a trial of the OX40 agonist ivuxolimab. The origin of this receptor is an adult with an advanced solid tumor such as melanoma, head and neck, liver or kidney cancer. This sequence joins TRBV7-9 and TRBJ2-1, with D perhaps TRBD2 (5 bases). In DNA, the CDR3 is TGTGCCACATCCCCGGGGTTCGGCAATGAGCAGTTCTTC. This sequence encodes CATSPGFGNEQFF.